Following are 23 T cell receptor beta chains from one sample sequenced in a study of blood T cell repertoires in COVID-19. Assay: immunoSEQ multiplex PCR; the TCRdb copy retains only in-frame clones and omits some. The sample lists approximately 230,000 clones, about 85% occurring once. The sample consisted of peripheral blood. Receptors were obtained from a man younger than 35 with active or convalescent COVID-19.

This chain links TRBV7-8 with TRBJ2-2; 9 bases match TRBD2. J was trimmed by 4 bases and V by 4 bases; bases with no gene match: 16. CDR3 length: 19 amino acids. Germline values: CDR1 SGHVS, CDR2 FQNEAQ. In nucleotides, the CDR3 is TGTGCCAGCAGCTCCTTCCCACGAATAGCGGGAGTTGGCACCGGGGAGCTGTTTTTT. Its protein is CASSSFPRIAGVGTGELFF.

This chain uses TRBV30 with TRBJ1-1; D might be TRBD1 (5 bases). V lost 4 bases, J lost 3 bases, and 15 bases lay in between. The CDR3 extends over 14 amino acids. Germline values: CDR1 GTSNPN, CDR2 SVGIG (reference sequence). The CDR3 sequence is CAWILWGGDTEAFF. CDR3 in DNA: TGTGCCTGGATACTGTGGGGGGGAGACACTGAAGCTTTCTTT.

The V gene is TRBV12-3 or TRBV12-4, the J gene TRBJ2-1, with D uncertain. The ends were cut back, 3 bases at V and 4 bases at J, with 7 bases in the middle. The CDR3 runs to 13 residues. The CDR3 nucleotides read TGTGCCAGCAGTTTCTCGGTTTACAATGAGCAGTTCTTC. It encodes CASSFSVYNEQFF.

The rearrangement uses TRBV3-1 (or the pseudogene TRBV3-2) and TRBJ1-1, with D tentatively TRBD1 (5 bases). The CDR3 length is 12 residues. The V and J ends lost 3 bases and 10 bases respectively, with 12 bases between them. Germline CDR1 LGHDT, CDR2 YNNKEL (reference sequence). The DNA for the CDR3 is TGTGCCAGCAGCCAGGAGCAGGGAGGAGCTTTCTTT. This gives the protein CASSQEQGGAFF.

The V gene is TRBV30, the J gene TRBJ2-3; weak D call: TRBD2 (5 bases). Germline CDR1 is GTSNPN and CDR2 is SVGIG (reference sequence). The CDR3 is 15 residues long. Between the trimmed V and J ends, which lost 3 bases and 3 bases, there was a span of 16 bases. The CDR3 reads CAWRFRDQRTDTQYF. CDR3 coding DNA: TGTGCCTGGAGATTCCGGGATCAGCGGACAGATACGCAGTATTTT.

The chain employs TRBV5-1 and TRBJ2-7; 7 bases are a match to TRBD2. Germline trimming cut 5 bases from V and 2 bases from J; bases unmatched to any gene: 4. Germline lookup yields CDR1 SGHRS and CDR2 YFSETQ. The CDR3 consists of 13 residues. CDR3 amino acids: CASRASGAYEQYF. The CDR3 nucleotides are TGCGCCAGCAGGGCTAGCGGAGCCTACGAGCAGTACTTC.

The rearrangement uses TRBV5-1 and TRBJ2-5, with 13 bases identical to TRBD2. CDR1 and CDR2 from the germline V gene are SGHRS and YFSETQ. This CDR3 has 15 residues. The junction had 3 bases not matched to a gene; V was cut back by 5 bases and J by 2 bases. The CDR3 nucleotides are TGCGCCAGCAGTGGACTAGCGGGGGTTCAAGAGACCCAGTACTTC. Residues: CASSGLAGVQETQYF. Variable domain in full (rest from reference TRBV5-1 and TRBJ2-5): KAGVTQTPRYLIKTRGQQVTLSCSPISGHRSVSWYQQTPGQGLQFLFEYFSETQRNKGNFPGRFSGRQFSNSRSEMNVSTLELGDSALYLCASSGLAGVQETQYFGPGTRLLVL.

The rearrangement joins TRBV18 to TRBJ1-1; TRBD1 matches at 10 bases. Per the germline V gene, CDR1 is KGHSH and CDR2 is LQKENI. V trimming: 0 bases; J trimming: 5 bases; junction bases outside the gene matches: 6. This CDR3 has 16 residues. The CDR3 reads CASSPPGTGVYTEAFF. The CDR3 bases are TGTGCCAGCTCACCACCCGGGACAGGGGTTTATACTGAAGCTTTCTTT.

The CDR3 reads CASSLFSSGPPLRTYNEQFF. The DNA for the CDR3 is TGCGCCAGCAGCTTGTTTAGTAGCGGCCCCCCCCTGAGAACCTACAATGAGCAGTTCTTC. This chain links TRBV5-1 with TRBJ2-1, with D tentatively TRBD2 (6 bases). CDR3 length: 20 residues. CDR1 is SGHRS, CDR2 YFSETQ, per germline. Trimming shortened V by 1 base and J by 2 bases, and 25 bases separated the two germline ends.

This chain joins TRBV6-4 and TRBJ1-1, with D tentatively TRBD1 (5 bases). Germline lookup yields CDR1 MRHNA and CDR2 SNTAGT. V was clipped by 6 bases and J by 7 bases, with 9 bases between them. CDR3 size: 11 residues. CDR3 sequence: CASRQGFEAFF. CDR3 DNA sequence: TGTGCCAGCAGGCAGGGATTTGAAGCTTTCTTT.

J is TRBJ1-3 and V is TRBV28; D is possibly TRBD1 (6 bases). Germline V gene lookup returns CDR1 MDHEN and CDR2 SYDVKM. Trimming left V 6 bases short and J 6 bases short, with 9 bases between. This CDR3 contains 12 residues. Written as DNA, the CDR3 is TGTGCCAGCAGACAGGGCCAAAACACCATATATTTT. Protein sequence: CASRQGQNTIYF.

V and J are TRBV6-5 and TRBJ1-5; D is perhaps TRBD1 (6 bases). Germline assignment: CDR1 MNHEY and CDR2 SVGAGI. This CDR3 contains 15 residues. With 8 bases removed from V and 1 base from J, the gap between germline ends came to 15 bases. The DNA for the CDR3 is TGTGCCAGCGCGGCTACAGGGCCCAGCAATCAGCCCCAGCATTTT. Encoded protein: CASAATGPSNQPQHF.

The CDR3 loop reads CAISRDGRDYGYTF. The CDR3 region has the DNA TGTGCCATCAGCCGGGACGGGAGAGATTATGGCTACACCTTC. The V and J genes are TRBV10-3 and TRBJ1-2; tentative D call: TRBD1 (5 bases). The germline V and J ends were trimmed by 6 bases and 5 bases, with 16 bases remaining between them. CDR1 and CDR2 from the germline V gene are ENHRY and SYGVKD. The CDR3 loop spans 14 amino acids.

The chain uses TRBV12-3 or TRBV12-4 and TRBJ1-1, with D unclear. The V and J ends lost 3 bases and 8 bases respectively, with 10 bases between them. The CDR3 has 12 amino acids. CDR3 sequence reads: CASSFGPPEAFF. The CDR3 DNA is TGTGCCAGCAGTTTTGGGCCACCCGAAGCTTTCTTT.

The J gene is TRBJ2-1, the V gene TRBV6-2 or TRBV6-3; 9 nucleotides align to TRBD2. Germline CDR1 is MNHEY and CDR2 is SVGEGT. V was clipped by 4 bases and J by 4 bases; unmatched bases: 5. The CDR3 runs to 15 residues. The CDR3 region has the DNA TGTGCCAGCAGTTTAGCGGGGGCAGGGTACAATGAGCAGTTCTTC. It encodes CASSLAGAGYNEQFF.

V usage is TRBV11-3 and J usage is TRBJ2-1, with TRBD2 as a possible D gene (6 bases). CDR1 and CDR2 (germline): SGHNT, YENEEA. V was trimmed by 3 bases and J by 7 bases, leaving 16 bases between them. The CDR3 is made up of 15 amino acids. The CDR3 region is CASSLGGGGVNEQFF. In DNA form, the CDR3 reads TGTGCCAGCAGCTTGGGCGGTGGAGGGGTGAATGAGCAGTTCTTC.

This clone turned up a few times. The rearrangement links TRBV7-2 to TRBJ2-7, with D unresolved. CDR3 length: 12 amino acids. The V end was cut by 5 bases, the J end by 6 bases, with 11 bases between. Germline CDR1 SGHTA, CDR2 FQGNSA. CDR3 in amino acids: CASSPPSVEQYF. The CDR3 nucleotides are TGTGCCAGCAGCCCCCCGAGCGTCGAGCAGTACTTC.

This clone has a single count. The chain links TRBV11-2 to TRBJ2-1; D gene unclear. The V gene lost 0 bases and the J gene lost 6 bases, with 6 bases spanning the gap. The CDR3 is 13 amino acids. CDR1 and CDR2 (germline): SGHAT, FQNNGV. The CDR3 DNA sequence: TGTGCCAGCAGCTTAGATATCCGCAATGAGCAGTTCTTC. It translates to CASSLDIRNEQFF.

V is TRBV7-3 and J is TRBJ2-3, with unresolved D. Germline V gene sequence: CDR1 SGHTA, CDR2 FQGTGA. Trimming pared 5 bases from V and 1 base from J, leaving 7 bases between. This CDR3 has 13 amino acids. Here the CDR3 reads CASSPPGTDTQYF. Written as DNA, the CDR3 is TGTGCCAGCAGCCCCCCGGGCACAGATACGCAGTATTTT.

This clone appeared once. The J gene is TRBJ2-5, the V gene TRBV11-3; 11 nucleotides line up with TRBD2. CDR3 length: 16 amino acids. Germline CDR1 and CDR2: SGHNT and YENEEA. V dropped 1 base and J dropped 1; count of bases not matched to a gene: 2. CDR3 region: CASSLGLAGSQETQYF. DNA of the CDR3: TGTGCCAGCAGCTTAGGACTAGCGGGGAGCCAAGAGACCCAGTACTTC.

A few counts support this clone. V usage is TRBV2 and J usage is TRBJ1-4, with TRBD1 matching 8 bases. This CDR3 is built from 15 residues. The germline CDR1 and CDR2 sequences are SNHLY and FYNNEI. V lost 4 bases to trimming and J lost 8 bases; unmatched junction nucleotides: 9. The DNA of the CDR3 is TGTGCCAGCAGTGGTACAAGACAGGGGCGAGAAAAACTGTTTTTT. This codes for CASSGTRQGREKLFF. The entire variable domain, with the rest obtained from reference TRBV2 and TRBJ1-4, is as follows: EPEVTQTPSHQVTQMGQEVILRCVPISNHLYFYWYRQILGQKVEFLVSFYNNEISEKSEIFDDQFSVERPDGSNFTLKIRSTKLEDSAMYFCASSGTRQGREKLFFGSGTQLSVL.

V is TRBV7-2 and J is TRBJ2-7; weak D call: TRBD1 (5 bases). The CDR3 runs to 13 residues. The V gene lost 1 base and the J gene lost 5 bases, with 9 bases spanning the gap. Germline V gives CDR1 SGHTA, CDR2 FQGNSA. CDR3 amino acids: CASSLEMGHEQYF. The CDR3 region has the DNA TGTGCCAGCAGCTTAGAGATGGGGCACGAGCAGTACTTC. The full variable domain, with the rest looked up from reference TRBV7-2 and TRBJ2-7, is GAGVSQSPSNKVTEKGKDVELRCDPISGHTALYWYRQSLGQGLEFLIYFQGNSAPDKSGLPSDRFSAERTGGSVSTLTIQRTQQEDSAVYLCASSLEMGHEQYFGPGTRLTVT.

The V gene is TRBV14, the J gene TRBJ2-3; tentative D call: TRBD1 (5 bases). The V end lost 4 bases, the J end lost 6 bases, and 11 bases lay between the germline ends. From germline, CDR1 is SGHDN and CDR2 FVKESK. CDR3 length: 13 amino acids. The CDR3 nucleotides read TGTGCCAGCAGCCTTATGGGGCCGGATACGCAGTATTTT. This codes for CASSLMGPDTQYF.